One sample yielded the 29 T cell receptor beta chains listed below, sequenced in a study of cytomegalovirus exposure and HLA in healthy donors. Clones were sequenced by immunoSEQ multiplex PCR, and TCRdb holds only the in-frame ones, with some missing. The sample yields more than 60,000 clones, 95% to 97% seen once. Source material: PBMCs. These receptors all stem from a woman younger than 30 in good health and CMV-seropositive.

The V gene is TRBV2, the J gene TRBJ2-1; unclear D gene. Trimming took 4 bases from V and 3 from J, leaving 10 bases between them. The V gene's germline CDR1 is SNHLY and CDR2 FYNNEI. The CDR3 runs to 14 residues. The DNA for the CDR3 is TGTGCCAGCAGTGTTGAGCGAGACTACAATGAGCAGTTCTTC. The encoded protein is CASSVERDYNEQFF.

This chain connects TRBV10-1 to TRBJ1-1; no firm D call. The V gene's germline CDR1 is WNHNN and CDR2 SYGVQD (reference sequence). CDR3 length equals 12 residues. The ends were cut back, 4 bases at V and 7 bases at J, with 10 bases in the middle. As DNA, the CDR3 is TGCGCCAGCAGTGGAGGTTCTTATGAAGCTTTCTTT. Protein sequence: CASSGGSYEAFF.

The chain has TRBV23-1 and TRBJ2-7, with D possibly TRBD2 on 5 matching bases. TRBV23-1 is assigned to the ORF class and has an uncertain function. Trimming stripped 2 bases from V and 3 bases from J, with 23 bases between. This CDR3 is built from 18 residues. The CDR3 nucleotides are TGCGCCAGCAGTCAACCTAAAACGGAATTCGGACTGATCTACGAGCAGTACTTC. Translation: CASSQPKTEFGLIYEQYF.

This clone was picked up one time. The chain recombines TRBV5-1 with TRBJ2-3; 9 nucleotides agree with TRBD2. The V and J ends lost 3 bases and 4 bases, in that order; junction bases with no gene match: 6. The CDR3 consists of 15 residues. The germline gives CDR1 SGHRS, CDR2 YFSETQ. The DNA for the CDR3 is TGCGCCAGCAGCTCCCCAGCGGGAGGTCCAGATACGCAGTATTTT. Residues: CASSSPAGGPDTQYF.

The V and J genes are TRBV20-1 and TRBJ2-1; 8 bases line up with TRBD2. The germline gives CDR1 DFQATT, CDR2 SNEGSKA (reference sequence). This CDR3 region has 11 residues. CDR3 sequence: CTRRGGLEQFF. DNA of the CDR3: TGCACCCGACGGGGGGGGCTTGAGCAGTTCTTC.

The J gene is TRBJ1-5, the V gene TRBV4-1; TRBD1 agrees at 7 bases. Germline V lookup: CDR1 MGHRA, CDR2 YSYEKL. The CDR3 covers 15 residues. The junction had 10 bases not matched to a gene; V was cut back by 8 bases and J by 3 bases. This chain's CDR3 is CASQETGKNNQPQHF. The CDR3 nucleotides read TGCGCCAGCCAAGAGACAGGGAAGAACAATCAGCCCCAGCATTTT.

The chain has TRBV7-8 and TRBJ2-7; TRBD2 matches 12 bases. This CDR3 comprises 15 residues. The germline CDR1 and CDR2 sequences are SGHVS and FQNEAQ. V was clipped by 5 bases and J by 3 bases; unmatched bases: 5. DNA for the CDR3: TGTGCCAGCAGCCTCTTGACTAGCGGGAGCTACGAGCAGTACTTC. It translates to CASSLLTSGSYEQYF.

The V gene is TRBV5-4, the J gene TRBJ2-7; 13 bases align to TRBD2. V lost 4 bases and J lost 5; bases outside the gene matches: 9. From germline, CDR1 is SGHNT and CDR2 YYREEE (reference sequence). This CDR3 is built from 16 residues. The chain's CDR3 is CASSQGLAGASNEQYF. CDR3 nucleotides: TGTGCCAGCAGCCAAGGACTAGCGGGAGCATCTAACGAGCAGTACTTC.

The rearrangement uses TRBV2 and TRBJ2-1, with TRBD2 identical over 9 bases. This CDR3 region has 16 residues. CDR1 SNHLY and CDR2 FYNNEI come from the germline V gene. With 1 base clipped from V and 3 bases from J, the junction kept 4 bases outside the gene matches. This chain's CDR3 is CASSEELAGFYNEQFF. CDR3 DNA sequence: TGTGCCAGCAGTGAAGAGCTAGCGGGGTTCTACAATGAGCAGTTCTTC.

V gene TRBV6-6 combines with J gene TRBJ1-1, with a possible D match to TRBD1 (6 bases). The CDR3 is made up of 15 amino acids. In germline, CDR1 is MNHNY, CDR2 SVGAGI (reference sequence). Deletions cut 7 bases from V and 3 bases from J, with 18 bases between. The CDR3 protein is CASTDAGGPDTEAFF. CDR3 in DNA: TGTGCCAGCACAGACGCCGGGGGGCCGGACACTGAAGCTTTCTTT.

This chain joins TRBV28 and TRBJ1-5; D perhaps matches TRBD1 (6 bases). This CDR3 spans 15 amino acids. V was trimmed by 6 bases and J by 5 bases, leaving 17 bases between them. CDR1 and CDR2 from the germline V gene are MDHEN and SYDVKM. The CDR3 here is CASRGNRVEDQPQHF. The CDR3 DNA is TGTGCCAGCAGAGGCAACAGGGTGGAGGATCAGCCCCAGCATTTT.

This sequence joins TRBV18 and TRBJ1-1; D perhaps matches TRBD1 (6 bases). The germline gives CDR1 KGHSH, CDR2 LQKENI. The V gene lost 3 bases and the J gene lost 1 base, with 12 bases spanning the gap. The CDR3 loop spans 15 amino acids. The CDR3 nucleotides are TGTGCCAGCTCACCCACAACAGGGACGAACACTGAAGCTTTCTTT. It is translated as CASSPTTGTNTEAFF.

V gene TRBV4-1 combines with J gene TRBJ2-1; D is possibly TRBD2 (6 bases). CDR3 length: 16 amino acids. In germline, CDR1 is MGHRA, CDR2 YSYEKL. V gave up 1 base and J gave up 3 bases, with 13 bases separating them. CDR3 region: CASSQGAGTDYNEQFF. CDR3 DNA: TGCGCCAGCAGCCAAGGCGCGGGGACGGACTACAATGAGCAGTTCTTC.

CDR3 coding DNA: TGTGCCAGCAGTTTCCACCGGGGACAGCCAGCCATGAACACTGAAGCTTTCTTT. This sequence encodes CASSFHRGQPAMNTEAFF. The rearrangement links TRBV28 to TRBJ1-1, with TRBD1 identical over 7 bases. The CDR3 consists of 18 residues. V lost 3 bases and J lost 0; bases outside the gene matches: 13. Germline assignment: CDR1 MDHEN and CDR2 SYDVKM.

CDR3 nucleotide sequence: TGCGCCAGCAGCCAAGATCAGACCGGGGAGCTGTTTTTT. It is translated as CASSQDQTGELFF. The chain has TRBV4-1 and TRBJ2-2; no definite D call. This CDR3 region has 13 residues. Germline V gives CDR1 MGHRA, CDR2 YSYEKL. The V end was cut by 0 bases, the J end by 5 bases, with 4 bases between.

The CDR3 spells CASSKMSENQPQHF. CDR3 nucleotide sequence: TGTGCCAGTAGTAAGATGAGCGAAAATCAGCCCCAGCATTTT. The genes are TRBV19 and TRBJ1-5; no clear D gene. V was pared by 4 bases and J by 4 bases, with 11 bases between. Germline values: CDR1 LNHDA, CDR2 SQIVND (reference sequence). There are 14 residues in the CDR3. Based on the CDR3 plus reference TRBV19 and TRBJ1-5, the full variable domain is DGGITQSPKYLFRKEGQNVTLSCEQNLNHDAMYWYRQDPGQGLRLIYYSQIVNDFQKGDIAEGYSVSREKKESFPLTVTSAQKNPTAFYLCASSKMSENQPQHFGDGTRLSIL.

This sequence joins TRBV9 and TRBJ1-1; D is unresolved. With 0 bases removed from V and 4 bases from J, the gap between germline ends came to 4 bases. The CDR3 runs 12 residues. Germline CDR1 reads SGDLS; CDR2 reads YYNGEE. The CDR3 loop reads CASSVGGTEAFF. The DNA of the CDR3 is TGTGCCAGCAGCGTAGGAGGCACTGAAGCTTTCTTT.

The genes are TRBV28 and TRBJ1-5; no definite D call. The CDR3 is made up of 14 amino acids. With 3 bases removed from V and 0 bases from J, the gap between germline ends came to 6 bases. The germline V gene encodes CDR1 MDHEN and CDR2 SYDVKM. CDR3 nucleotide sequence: TGTGCCAGCAGTTTTTTTAATAGCAATCAGCCCCAGCATTTT. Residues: CASSFFNSNQPQHF.

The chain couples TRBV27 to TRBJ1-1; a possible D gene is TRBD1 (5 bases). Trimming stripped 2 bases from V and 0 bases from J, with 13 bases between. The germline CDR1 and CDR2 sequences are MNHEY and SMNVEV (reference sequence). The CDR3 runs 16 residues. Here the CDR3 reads CASSLGRGFMNTEAFF. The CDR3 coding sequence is TGTGCCAGCAGTTTAGGGAGGGGCTTTATGAACACTGAAGCTTTCTTT.

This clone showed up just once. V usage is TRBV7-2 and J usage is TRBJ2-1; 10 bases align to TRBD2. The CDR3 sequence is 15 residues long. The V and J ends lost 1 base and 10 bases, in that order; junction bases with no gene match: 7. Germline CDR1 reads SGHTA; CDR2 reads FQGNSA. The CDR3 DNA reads TGTGCCAGCAGCTTAGGCACTAGCGGGATTGGGGAGCAGTTCTTC. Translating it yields CASSLGTSGIGEQFF. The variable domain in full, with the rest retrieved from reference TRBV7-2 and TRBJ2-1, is GAGVSQSPSNKVTEKGKDVELRCDPISGHTALYWYRQSLGQGLEFLIYFQGNSAPDKSGLPSDRFSAERTGGSVSTLTIQRTQQEDSAVYLCASSLGTSGIGEQFFGPGTRLTVL.

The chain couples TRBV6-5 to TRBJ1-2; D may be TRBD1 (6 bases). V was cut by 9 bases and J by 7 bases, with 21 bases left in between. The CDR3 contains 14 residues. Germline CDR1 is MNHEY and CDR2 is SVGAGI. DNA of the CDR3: TGTGCCAGTTCCCTTAGGGGGGGCGCATTTGGCTACACCTTC. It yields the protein CASSLRGGAFGYTF.

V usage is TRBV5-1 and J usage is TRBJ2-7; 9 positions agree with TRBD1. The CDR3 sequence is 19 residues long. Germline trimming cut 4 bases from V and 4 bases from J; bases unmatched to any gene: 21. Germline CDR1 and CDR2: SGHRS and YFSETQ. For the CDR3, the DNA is TGCGCCAGCAGCCAAATACCCAAGAAACTAACAGGGGGCCGATACGAGCAGTACTTC. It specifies CASSQIPKKLTGGRYEQYF.

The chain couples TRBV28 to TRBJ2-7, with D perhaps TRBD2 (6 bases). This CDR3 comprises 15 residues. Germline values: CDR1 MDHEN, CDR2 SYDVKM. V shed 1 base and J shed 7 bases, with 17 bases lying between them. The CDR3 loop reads CASSLSRVFAGEQYF. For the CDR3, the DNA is TGTGCCAGCAGTTTATCTCGGGTGTTTGCGGGGGAGCAGTACTTC.

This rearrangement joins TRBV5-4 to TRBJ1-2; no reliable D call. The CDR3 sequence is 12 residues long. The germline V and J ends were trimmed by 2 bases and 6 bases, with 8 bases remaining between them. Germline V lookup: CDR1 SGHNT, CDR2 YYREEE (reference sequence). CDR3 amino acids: CASSFGRNGYTF. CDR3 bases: TGTGCCAGCAGCTTTGGCAGGAATGGCTACACCTTC. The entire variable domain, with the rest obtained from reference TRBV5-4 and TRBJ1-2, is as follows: ETGVTQSPTHLIKTRGQQVTLRCSSQSGHNTVSWYQQALGQGPQFIFQYYREEENGRGNFPPRFSGLQFPNYSSELNVNALELDDSALYLCASSFGRNGYTFGSGTRLTVV.

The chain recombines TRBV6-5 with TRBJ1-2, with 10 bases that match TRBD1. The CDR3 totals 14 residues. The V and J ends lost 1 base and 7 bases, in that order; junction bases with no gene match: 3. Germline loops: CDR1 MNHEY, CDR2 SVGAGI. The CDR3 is CASSYYGTGAGYTF. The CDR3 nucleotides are TGTGCCAGCAGTTACTACGGGACAGGGGCTGGCTACACCTTC.

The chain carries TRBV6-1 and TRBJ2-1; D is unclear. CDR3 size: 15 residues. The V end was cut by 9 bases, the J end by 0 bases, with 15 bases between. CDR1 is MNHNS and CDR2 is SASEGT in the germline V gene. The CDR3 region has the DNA TGTGCCAGTCCGCATGGCCTCCTCTCCTACAATGAGCAGTTCTTC. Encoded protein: CASPHGLLSYNEQFF.

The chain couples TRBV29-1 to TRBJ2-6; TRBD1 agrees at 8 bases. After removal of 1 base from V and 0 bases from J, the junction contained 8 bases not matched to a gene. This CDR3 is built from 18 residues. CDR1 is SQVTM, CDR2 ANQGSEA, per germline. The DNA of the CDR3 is TGCAGCGTTGAAGGTCAGGGGGCAGCTGACTCTGGGGCCAACGTCCTGACTTTC. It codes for CSVEGQGAADSGANVLTF.

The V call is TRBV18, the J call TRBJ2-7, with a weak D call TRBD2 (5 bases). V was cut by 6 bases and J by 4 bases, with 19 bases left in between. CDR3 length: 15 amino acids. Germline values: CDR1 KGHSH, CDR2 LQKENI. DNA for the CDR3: TGTGCCAGCTCTACCAGTGGCGGAGGTGGGTACGAGCAGTACTTC. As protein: CASSTSGGGGYEQYF.

The CDR3 DNA sequence: TGTGCCTGGGGACAGGGATATAACTATGGCTACACCTTC. It specifies CAWGQGYNYGYTF. The rearrangement uses TRBV30 and TRBJ1-2; 8 bases are a match to TRBD1. V lost 5 bases to trimming and J lost 1 base; unmatched junction nucleotides: 3. This CDR3 comprises 13 residues. The V gene's germline CDR1 is GTSNPN and CDR2 SVGIG (reference sequence).